A single sample is the source of the 20 T cell receptor beta chains below, sequenced in a study of blood T cell repertoires in COVID-19. Assay: immunoSEQ multiplex PCR; the TCRdb copy retains only in-frame clones and omits some. The sample consists of 200,000 or so clones, approximately 84% of them appearing once. Sequencing input: peripheral blood. These receptors all come from a woman in her 30s who had recovered from COVID-19.

The chain couples TRBV12-3 or TRBV12-4 to TRBJ1-1; no clear D gene. This CDR3 is built from 12 residues. Trimming pared 0 bases from V and 10 bases from J, leaving 9 bases between. The CDR3 coding sequence is TGTGCCAGCAGTTTAGCGCTCACGGGAGCTTTCTTT. It translates to CASSLALTGAFF.

This sequence joins TRBV5-4 and TRBJ2-1, with 7 bases aligning to TRBD2. The CDR3 has 16 residues. Trimming at V came to 0 bases and at J to 4 bases, leaving 7 bases not matched to a gene. The germline V gene encodes CDR1 SGHNT and CDR2 YYREEE (reference sequence). The CDR3 spells CASSLAWGRAYNEQFF. The CDR3 DNA reads as TGTGCCAGCAGCTTGGCCTGGGGGAGGGCATACAATGAGCAGTTCTTC.

This clone has more than one count but fewer than ten. This chain joins TRBV6-4 and TRBJ2-1; 13 bases are a match to TRBD2. This CDR3 spans 15 amino acids. From germline, CDR1 is MRHNA and CDR2 SNTAGT. V was clipped by 7 bases and J by 4 bases; unmatched bases: 4. In nucleotides, the CDR3 is TGTGCCAGCATGCCGACTAGCGGGAGGTACAATGAGCAGTTCTTC. Amino acid sequence: CASMPTSGRYNEQFF.

The V call is TRBV5-1, the J call TRBJ2-3; 10 bases are a match to TRBD2. V trimming: 2 bases; J trimming: 4 bases; junction bases outside the gene matches: 7. This CDR3 region has 16 residues. The germline V gene encodes CDR1 SGHRS and CDR2 YFSETQ. DNA of the CDR3: TGCGCCAGCAGCTTAGGGTCTAGCGGGAGTGCAGATACGCAGTATTTT. Translated, it gives CASSLGSSGSADTQYF.

J is TRBJ2-5 and V is TRBV27; TRBD2 matches 14 bases. J lost 5 bases, V lost 5 bases, and 7 bases had no gene match. Germline values: CDR1 MNHEY, CDR2 SMNVEV (reference sequence). The CDR3 is made up of 16 amino acids. This chain's CDR3 is CASSARGLAGAETQYF. The CDR3 coding sequence is TGTGCCAGCAGTGCCCGGGGACTAGCGGGAGCGGAGACCCAGTACTTC.

This chain connects TRBV6-7 to TRBJ2-1; the match to TRBD2 covers 14 bases. TRBV6-7 is flagged as an ORF with uncertain function. V lost 8 bases to trimming and J lost 10 bases; unmatched junction nucleotides: 7. This CDR3 has 14 amino acids. CDR3 in amino acids: CASLGTSGSREQFF. The CDR3 nucleotides read TGTGCCAGCTTGGGGACTAGCGGGAGTCGGGAGCAGTTCTTC.

The genes are TRBV28 and TRBJ1-5; D unresolved. The CDR3 loop spans 12 amino acids. Germline CDR1 and CDR2: MDHEN and SYDVKM. Deletions cut 7 bases from V and 1 base from J, with 5 bases between. The CDR3 loop reads CASTESNQPQHF. The CDR3 bases are TGTGCCAGCACGGAGAGCAATCAGCCCCAGCATTTT.

The chain couples TRBV7-3 to TRBJ1-1, with 9 nucleotides matching TRBD1. The CDR3 sequence is 15 residues long. CDR1 SGHTA and CDR2 FQGTGA come from the germline V gene. Trimming took 5 bases from V and 5 from J; bases not matched to a gene: 9. This CDR3 reads CASSTHRGRMTEAFF. CDR3 bases: TGTGCCAGCAGCACGCACAGGGGGCGAATGACTGAAGCTTTCTTT.

The CDR3 DNA reads as TGTGCCAGTAGTACCCAACTTACAGGGGGCACAGATACGCAGTATTTT. Protein sequence: CASSTQLTGGTDTQYF. The genes are TRBV19 and TRBJ2-3; TRBD1 matches 7 bases. The CDR3 totals 16 residues. Per germline, CDR1 LNHDA and CDR2 SQIVND (reference sequence). The V segment lost 4 bases and the J segment 1 base; nucleotides outside the gene matches: 8. The complete variable domain, with remaining parts taken from reference TRBV19 and TRBJ2-3, reads DGGITQSPKYLFRKEGQNVTLSCEQNLNHDAMYWYRQDPGQGLRLIYYSQIVNDFQKGDIAEGYSVSREKKESFPLTVTSAQKNPTAFYLCASSTQLTGGTDTQYFGPGTRLTVL.

This clone was observed a few times. The gene calls are TRBV3-1 (or the pseudogene TRBV3-2) and TRBJ2-2; D is unclear. CDR1 and CDR2 from the germline V gene are LGHDT and YNNKEL (reference sequence). The CDR3 is 13 amino acids. V lost 4 bases and J 8 bases, leaving 11 bases between the germline ends. DNA for the CDR3: TGTGCCAGCAGCCCCCTCCTCCAGGGGGAGCTGTTTTTT. Its protein is CASSPLLQGELFF.

The DNA of the CDR3 is TGTGCCAGAAGCCCGCTAACGCCCCAGCATTTT. Translating it yields CARSPLTPQHF. The chain is built from TRBV5-3 and TRBJ1-5; D gene uncertain. TRBV5-3 is recorded as an ORF, its role being uncertain. V was cut by 4 bases and J by 9 bases, with 8 bases left in between. The CDR3 consists of 11 residues.

The chain is built from TRBV28 and TRBJ1-1, with unresolved D. Germline V gene lookup returns CDR1 MDHEN and CDR2 SYDVKM. Deletions cut 5 bases from V and 1 base from J, with 5 bases between. This CDR3 region has 12 residues. This CDR3 is CASSLWNTEAFF. The CDR3 DNA reads TGTGCCAGCAGTCTCTGGAACACTGAAGCTTTCTTT.

The sample holds many counts of this clone. Other DNA variants within this sample encode the same CDR3. The rearrangement joins TRBV19 to TRBJ2-7; 7 positions agree with TRBD1. Per the germline V gene, CDR1 is LNHDA and CDR2 is SQIVND (reference sequence). V shed 5 bases, J shed 2 bases, and the junction held 3 bases outside the gene matches. The CDR3 covers 13 residues. The CDR3 DNA sequence: TGTGCCAGTAGTCGGCAGGGGGCCTACGAGCAGTACTTC. Amino acids: CASSRQGAYEQYF.

The chain recombines TRBV6-1 with TRBJ2-5; unclear D gene. CDR3 size: 14 residues. The germline gives CDR1 MNHNS, CDR2 SASEGT. Trimming pared 3 bases from V and 1 base from J, leaving 9 bases between. The CDR3 loop reads CASSDQQIQETQYF. CDR3 coding DNA: TGTGCCAGCAGTGACCAACAGATCCAAGAGACCCAGTACTTC.

The chain uses TRBV4-1 and TRBJ2-2, with TRBD2 matching 7 bases. From germline, CDR1 is MGHRA and CDR2 YSYEKL. The CDR3 has 15 residues. With V trimmed by 2 bases and J by 4 bases, 4 bases remained unmatched. The CDR3 coding sequence is TGCGCCAGCAGCCAAAGCGCGGGGGTCACCGGGGAGCTGTTTTTT. Residues: CASSQSAGVTGELFF.

The rearrangement joins TRBV4-2 to TRBJ2-4; the match to TRBD2 covers 10 bases. J was trimmed by 2 bases and V by 0 bases; bases with no gene match: 10. The CDR3 totals 19 residues. Germline CDR1 LGHNA, CDR2 YNFKEQ. DNA of the CDR3: TGTGCCAGCAGCCAAGATAGAGGGCTAGCGGGAGTTTCCAAAAACATTCAGTACTTC. Protein product: CASSQDRGLAGVSKNIQYF.

V usage is TRBV7-6 and J usage is TRBJ2-1; TRBD2 agrees at 8 bases. The germline gives CDR1 SGHVS, CDR2 FNYEAQ. There are 12 residues in the CDR3. V shed 5 bases and J 12 bases; nucleotides not matched to a gene: 6. The DNA for the CDR3 is TGTGCCAGCAGCCCGGGACTAGGGGTGCAGTTCTTC. Translated, it gives CASSPGLGVQFF.

There are a few counts of this clone. The V call is TRBV6-5, the J call TRBJ2-2; 10 bases line up with TRBD1. The CDR3 spans 15 residues. V gave up 10 bases and J gave up 6 bases; unmatched junction bases: 11. Germline V lookup: CDR1 MNHEY, CDR2 SVGAGI. CDR3 bases: TGTGCCACCCTCCGGGACAGGGGATTCCCCGGGGAGCTGTTTTTT. Its translation: CATLRDRGFPGELFF.

V is TRBV9 and J is TRBJ1-6, with D perhaps TRBD1 (5 bases). V dropped 0 bases and J dropped 10 bases, with 20 bases sitting between them. CDR3 length equals 17 residues. The germline V gene has CDR1 SGDLS and CDR2 YYNGEE. CDR3 region: CASSVDATGQGESPLHF. CDR3 DNA: TGTGCCAGCAGCGTAGACGCGACCGGGCAGGGTGAATCACCCCTCCACTTT.

This chain connects TRBV5-1 to TRBJ2-3; possible D gene TRBD2, 6 bases. With 2 bases removed from V and 0 bases from J, the gap between germline ends came to 10 bases. The CDR3 runs 15 residues. The germline gives CDR1 SGHRS, CDR2 YFSETQ. The CDR3 is CASSFYRGSTDTQYF. The CDR3 DNA is TGCGCCAGCAGCTTTTACCGGGGGAGCACAGATACGCAGTATTTT.